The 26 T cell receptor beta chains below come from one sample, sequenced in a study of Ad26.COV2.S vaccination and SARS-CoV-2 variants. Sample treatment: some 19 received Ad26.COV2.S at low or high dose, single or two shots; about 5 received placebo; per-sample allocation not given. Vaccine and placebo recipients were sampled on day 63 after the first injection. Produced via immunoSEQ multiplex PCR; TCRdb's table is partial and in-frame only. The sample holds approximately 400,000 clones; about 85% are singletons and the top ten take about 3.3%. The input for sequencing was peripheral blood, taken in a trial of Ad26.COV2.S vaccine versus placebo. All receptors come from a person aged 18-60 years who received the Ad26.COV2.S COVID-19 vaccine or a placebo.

The CDR3 is CASMGGLETQYF. CDR3 coding DNA: TGTGCCAGCATGGGGGGCCTAGAGACCCAGTACTTC. This chain connects TRBV6-6 to TRBJ2-5; D is tentatively TRBD1 or TRBD2 (6 bases each). The germline V gene has CDR1 MNHNY and CDR2 SVGAGI (reference sequence). The CDR3 is made up of 12 amino acids. The ends were cut back, 7 bases at V and 4 bases at J, with 10 bases in the middle.

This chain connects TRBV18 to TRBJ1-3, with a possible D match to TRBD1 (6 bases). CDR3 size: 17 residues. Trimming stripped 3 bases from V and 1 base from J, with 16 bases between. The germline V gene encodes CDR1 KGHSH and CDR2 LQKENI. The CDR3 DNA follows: TGTGCCAGCTCACCTTTGCCCGGGGGGCCATCTGGAAACACCATATATTTT. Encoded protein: CASSPLPGGPSGNTIYF.

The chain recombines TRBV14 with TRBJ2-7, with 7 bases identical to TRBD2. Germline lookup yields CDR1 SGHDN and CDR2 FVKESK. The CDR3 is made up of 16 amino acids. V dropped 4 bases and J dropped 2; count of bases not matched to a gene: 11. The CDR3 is CASSPKLLAMTYEQYF. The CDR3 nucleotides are TGTGCCAGCAGCCCCAAGTTACTAGCGATGACCTACGAGCAGTACTTC. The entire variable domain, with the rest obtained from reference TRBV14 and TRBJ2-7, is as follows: EAGVTQFPSHSVIEKGQTVTLRCDPISGHDNLYWYRRVMGKEIKFLLHFVKESKQDESGMPNNRFLAERTGGTYSTLKVQPAELEDSGVYFCASSPKLLAMTYEQYFGPGTRLTVT.

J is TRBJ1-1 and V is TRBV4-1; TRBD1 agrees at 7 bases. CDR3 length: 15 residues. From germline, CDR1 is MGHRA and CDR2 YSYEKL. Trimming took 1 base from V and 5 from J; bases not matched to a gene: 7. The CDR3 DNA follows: TGCGCCAGCAGCCAAGGTAGGGACAGTGTGACTGAAGCTTTCTTT. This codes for CASSQGRDSVTEAFF.

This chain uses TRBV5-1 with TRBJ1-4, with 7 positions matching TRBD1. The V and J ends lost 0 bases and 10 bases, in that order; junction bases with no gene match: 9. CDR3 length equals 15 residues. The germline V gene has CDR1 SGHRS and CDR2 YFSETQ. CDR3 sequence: CASSLGSQGEGKLFF. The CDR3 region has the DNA TGCGCCAGCAGCTTGGGGTCGCAGGGGGAGGGAAAACTGTTTTTT.

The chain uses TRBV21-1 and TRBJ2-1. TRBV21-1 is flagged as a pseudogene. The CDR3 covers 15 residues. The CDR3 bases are TGTGCCAGCCAAGTTTCCCCATCTCCTGTGAATGAGCAGTTCTTC. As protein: CASQVSPSPVNEQFF.

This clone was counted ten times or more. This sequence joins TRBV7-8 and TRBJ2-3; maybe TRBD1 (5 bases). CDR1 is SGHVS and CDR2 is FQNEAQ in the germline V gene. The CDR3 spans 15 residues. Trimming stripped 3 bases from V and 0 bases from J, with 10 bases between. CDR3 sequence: CASSFRGASTDTQYF. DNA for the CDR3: TGTGCCAGCAGCTTTAGGGGTGCTAGCACAGATACGCAGTATTTT.

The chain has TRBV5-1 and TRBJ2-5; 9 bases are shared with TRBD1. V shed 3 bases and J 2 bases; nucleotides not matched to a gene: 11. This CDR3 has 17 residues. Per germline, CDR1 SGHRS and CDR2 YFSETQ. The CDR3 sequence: CASSSLPGTGKQETQYF. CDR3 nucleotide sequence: TGCGCCAGCAGCTCGTTACCCGGGACAGGGAAACAAGAGACCCAGTACTTC. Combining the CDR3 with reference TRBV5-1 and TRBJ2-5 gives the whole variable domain KAGVTQTPRYLIKTRGQQVTLSCSPISGHRSVSWYQQTPGQGLQFLFEYFSETQRNKGNFPGRFSGRQFSNSRSEMNVSTLELGDSALYLCASSSLPGTGKQETQYFGPGTRLLVL.

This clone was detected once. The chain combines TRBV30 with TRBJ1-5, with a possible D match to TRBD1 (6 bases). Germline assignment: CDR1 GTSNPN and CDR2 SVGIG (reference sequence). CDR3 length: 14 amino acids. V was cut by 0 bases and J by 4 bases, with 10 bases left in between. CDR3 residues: CAWSVGTLNQPQHF. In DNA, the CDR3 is TGTGCCTGGAGTGTCGGGACATTGAATCAGCCCCAGCATTTT.

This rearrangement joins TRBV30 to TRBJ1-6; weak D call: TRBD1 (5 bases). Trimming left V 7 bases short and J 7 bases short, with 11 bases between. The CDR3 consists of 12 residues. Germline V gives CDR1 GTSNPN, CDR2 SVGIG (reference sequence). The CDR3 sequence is CASTSGNSPLHF. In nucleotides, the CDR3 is TGTGCCTCTACGTCAGGGAATTCACCCCTCCACTTT. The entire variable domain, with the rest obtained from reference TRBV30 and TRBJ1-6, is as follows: SQTIHQWPATLVQPVGSPLSLECTVEGTSNPNLYWYRQAAGRGLQLLFYSVGIGQISSEVPQNLSASRPQDRQFILSSKKLLLSDSGFYLCASTSGNSPLHFGNGTRLTVT.

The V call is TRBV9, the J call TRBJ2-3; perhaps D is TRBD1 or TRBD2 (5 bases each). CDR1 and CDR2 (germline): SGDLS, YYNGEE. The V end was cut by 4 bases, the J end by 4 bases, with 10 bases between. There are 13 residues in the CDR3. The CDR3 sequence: CASSSGAADTQYF. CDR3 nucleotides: TGTGCCAGCAGCTCCGGGGCCGCAGATACGCAGTATTTT.

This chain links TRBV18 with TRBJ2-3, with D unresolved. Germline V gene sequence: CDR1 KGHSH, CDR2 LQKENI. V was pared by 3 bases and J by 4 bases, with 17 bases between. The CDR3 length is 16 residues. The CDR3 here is CASSPRALTAADTQYF. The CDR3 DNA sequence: TGTGCCAGCTCACCCCGGGCGCTGACGGCGGCAGATACGCAGTATTTT.

Written as DNA, the CDR3 is TGTGCCAGCAGTGAAGAGACCCAGTACTTC. The encoded protein is CASSEETQYF. J is TRBJ2-5 and V is TRBV2; D gene ambiguous. Trimming stripped 1 base from V and 6 bases from J, with 0 bases between. This CDR3 contains 10 residues. Germline CDR1 is SNHLY and CDR2 is FYNNEI. Based on the CDR3 plus reference TRBV2 and TRBJ2-5, the full variable domain is EPEVTQTPSHQVTQMGQEVILRCVPISNHLYFYWYRQILGQKVEFLVSFYNNEISEKSEIFDDQFSVERPDGSNFTLKIRSTKLEDSAMYFCASSEETQYFGPGTRLLVL.

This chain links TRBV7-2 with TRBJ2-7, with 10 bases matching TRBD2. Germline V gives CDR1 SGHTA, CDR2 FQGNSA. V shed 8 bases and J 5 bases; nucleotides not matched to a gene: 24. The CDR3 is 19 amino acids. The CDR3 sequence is CASSEIKYTLAGEGHEQYF. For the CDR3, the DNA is TGTGCCAGCTCCGAAATTAAGTATACCCTAGCGGGAGAAGGCCACGAGCAGTACTTC. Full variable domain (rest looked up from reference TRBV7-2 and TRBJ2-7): GAGVSQSPSNKVTEKGKDVELRCDPISGHTALYWYRQSLGQGLEFLIYFQGNSAPDKSGLPSDRFSAERTGGSVSTLTIQRTQQEDSAVYLCASSEIKYTLAGEGHEQYFGPGTRLTVT.

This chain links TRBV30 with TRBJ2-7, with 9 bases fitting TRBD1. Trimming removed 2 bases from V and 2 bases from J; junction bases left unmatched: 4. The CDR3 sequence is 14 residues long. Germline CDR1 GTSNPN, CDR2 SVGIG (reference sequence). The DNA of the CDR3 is TGTGCCTGGAGTAGCGGGACAGGGACCTACGAGCAGTACTTC. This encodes CAWSSGTGTYEQYF.

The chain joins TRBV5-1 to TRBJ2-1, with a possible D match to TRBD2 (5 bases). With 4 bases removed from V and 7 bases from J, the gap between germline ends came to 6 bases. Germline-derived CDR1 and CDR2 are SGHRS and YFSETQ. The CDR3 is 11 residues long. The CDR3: CASSTGNEQFF. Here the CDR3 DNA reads TGCGCCAGCAGCACGGGAAATGAGCAGTTCTTC.

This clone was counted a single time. In DNA, the CDR3 is TGCGCCAGCAGCCAAGAGGGAGGACTGTACAATGAGCAGTTCTTC. Translation: CASSQEGGLYNEQFF. This chain joins TRBV4-1 and TRBJ2-1; TRBD2 is a possible D gene (6 bases). The germline V gene has CDR1 MGHRA and CDR2 YSYEKL. V was cut by 0 bases and J by 4 bases, with 10 bases left in between. The CDR3 is 15 residues long.

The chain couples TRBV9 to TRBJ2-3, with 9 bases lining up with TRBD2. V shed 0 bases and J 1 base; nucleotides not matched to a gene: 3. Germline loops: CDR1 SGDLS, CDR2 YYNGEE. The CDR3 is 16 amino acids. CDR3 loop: CASSVAPSGGTDTQYF. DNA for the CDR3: TGTGCCAGCAGCGTAGCCCCTAGCGGGGGCACAGATACGCAGTATTTT.

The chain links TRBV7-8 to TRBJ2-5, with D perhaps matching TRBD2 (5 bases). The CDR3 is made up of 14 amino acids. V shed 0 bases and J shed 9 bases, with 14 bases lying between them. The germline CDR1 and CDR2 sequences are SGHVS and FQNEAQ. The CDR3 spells CASSLALAFEAQYF. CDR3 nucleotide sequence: TGTGCCAGCAGCTTAGCGCTAGCCTTCGAGGCCCAGTACTTC. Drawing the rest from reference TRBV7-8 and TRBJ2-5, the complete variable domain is GAGVSQSPRYKVAKRGQDVALRCDPISGHVSLFWYQQALGQGPEFLTYFQNEAQLDKSGLPSDRFFAERPEGSVSTLKIQRTQQEDSAVYLCASSLALAFEAQYFGPGTRLLVL.

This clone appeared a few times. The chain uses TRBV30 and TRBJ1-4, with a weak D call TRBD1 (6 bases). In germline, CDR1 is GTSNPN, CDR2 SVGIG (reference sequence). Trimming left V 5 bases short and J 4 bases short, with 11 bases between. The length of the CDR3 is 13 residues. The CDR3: CAWETGLNEKLFF. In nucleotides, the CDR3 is TGTGCCTGGGAGACAGGCCTTAATGAAAAACTGTTTTTT.

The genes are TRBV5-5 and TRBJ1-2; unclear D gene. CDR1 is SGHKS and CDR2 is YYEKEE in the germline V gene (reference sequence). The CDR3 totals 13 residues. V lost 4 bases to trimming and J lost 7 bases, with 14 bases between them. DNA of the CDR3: TGTGCCAGCAGCCCGGGTAGGGATTCTGGCTACACCTTC. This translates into CASSPGRDSGYTF.

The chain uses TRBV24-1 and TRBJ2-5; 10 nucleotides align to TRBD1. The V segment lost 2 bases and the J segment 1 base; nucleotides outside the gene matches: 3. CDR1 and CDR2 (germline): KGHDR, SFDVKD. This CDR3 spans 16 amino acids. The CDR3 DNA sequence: TGTGCCACCAGTGATTGGGGACAGGGGCGCCAAGAGACCCAGTACTTC. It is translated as CATSDWGQGRQETQYF.

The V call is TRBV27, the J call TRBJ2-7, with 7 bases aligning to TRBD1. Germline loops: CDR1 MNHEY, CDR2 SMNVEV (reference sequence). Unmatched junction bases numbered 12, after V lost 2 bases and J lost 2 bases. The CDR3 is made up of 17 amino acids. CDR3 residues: CASSLKGPRGPTYEQYF. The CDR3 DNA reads TGTGCCAGCAGTTTAAAGGGCCCTAGGGGGCCCACCTACGAGCAGTACTTC.

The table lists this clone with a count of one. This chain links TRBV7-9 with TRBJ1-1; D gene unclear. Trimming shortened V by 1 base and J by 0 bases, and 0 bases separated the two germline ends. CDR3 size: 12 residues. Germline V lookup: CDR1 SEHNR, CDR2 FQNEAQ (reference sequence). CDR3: CASSLVNTEAFF. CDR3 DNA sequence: TGTGCCAGCAGCTTAGTGAACACTGAAGCTTTCTTT.

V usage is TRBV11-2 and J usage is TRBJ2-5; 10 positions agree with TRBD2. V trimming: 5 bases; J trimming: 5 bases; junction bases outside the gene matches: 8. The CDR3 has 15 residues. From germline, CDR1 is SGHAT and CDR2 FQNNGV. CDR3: CASSTSSGRGETQYF. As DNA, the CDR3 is TGTGCCAGCAGCACATCTAGCGGGAGAGGGGAGACCCAGTACTTC.

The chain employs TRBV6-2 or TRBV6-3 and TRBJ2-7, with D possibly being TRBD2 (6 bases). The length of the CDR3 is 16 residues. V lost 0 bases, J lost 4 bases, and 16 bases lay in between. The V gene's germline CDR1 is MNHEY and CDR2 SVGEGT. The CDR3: CASSYSPLIGSYEQYF. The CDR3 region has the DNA TGTGCCAGCAGTTACTCTCCTTTAATCGGGAGTTACGAGCAGTACTTC.